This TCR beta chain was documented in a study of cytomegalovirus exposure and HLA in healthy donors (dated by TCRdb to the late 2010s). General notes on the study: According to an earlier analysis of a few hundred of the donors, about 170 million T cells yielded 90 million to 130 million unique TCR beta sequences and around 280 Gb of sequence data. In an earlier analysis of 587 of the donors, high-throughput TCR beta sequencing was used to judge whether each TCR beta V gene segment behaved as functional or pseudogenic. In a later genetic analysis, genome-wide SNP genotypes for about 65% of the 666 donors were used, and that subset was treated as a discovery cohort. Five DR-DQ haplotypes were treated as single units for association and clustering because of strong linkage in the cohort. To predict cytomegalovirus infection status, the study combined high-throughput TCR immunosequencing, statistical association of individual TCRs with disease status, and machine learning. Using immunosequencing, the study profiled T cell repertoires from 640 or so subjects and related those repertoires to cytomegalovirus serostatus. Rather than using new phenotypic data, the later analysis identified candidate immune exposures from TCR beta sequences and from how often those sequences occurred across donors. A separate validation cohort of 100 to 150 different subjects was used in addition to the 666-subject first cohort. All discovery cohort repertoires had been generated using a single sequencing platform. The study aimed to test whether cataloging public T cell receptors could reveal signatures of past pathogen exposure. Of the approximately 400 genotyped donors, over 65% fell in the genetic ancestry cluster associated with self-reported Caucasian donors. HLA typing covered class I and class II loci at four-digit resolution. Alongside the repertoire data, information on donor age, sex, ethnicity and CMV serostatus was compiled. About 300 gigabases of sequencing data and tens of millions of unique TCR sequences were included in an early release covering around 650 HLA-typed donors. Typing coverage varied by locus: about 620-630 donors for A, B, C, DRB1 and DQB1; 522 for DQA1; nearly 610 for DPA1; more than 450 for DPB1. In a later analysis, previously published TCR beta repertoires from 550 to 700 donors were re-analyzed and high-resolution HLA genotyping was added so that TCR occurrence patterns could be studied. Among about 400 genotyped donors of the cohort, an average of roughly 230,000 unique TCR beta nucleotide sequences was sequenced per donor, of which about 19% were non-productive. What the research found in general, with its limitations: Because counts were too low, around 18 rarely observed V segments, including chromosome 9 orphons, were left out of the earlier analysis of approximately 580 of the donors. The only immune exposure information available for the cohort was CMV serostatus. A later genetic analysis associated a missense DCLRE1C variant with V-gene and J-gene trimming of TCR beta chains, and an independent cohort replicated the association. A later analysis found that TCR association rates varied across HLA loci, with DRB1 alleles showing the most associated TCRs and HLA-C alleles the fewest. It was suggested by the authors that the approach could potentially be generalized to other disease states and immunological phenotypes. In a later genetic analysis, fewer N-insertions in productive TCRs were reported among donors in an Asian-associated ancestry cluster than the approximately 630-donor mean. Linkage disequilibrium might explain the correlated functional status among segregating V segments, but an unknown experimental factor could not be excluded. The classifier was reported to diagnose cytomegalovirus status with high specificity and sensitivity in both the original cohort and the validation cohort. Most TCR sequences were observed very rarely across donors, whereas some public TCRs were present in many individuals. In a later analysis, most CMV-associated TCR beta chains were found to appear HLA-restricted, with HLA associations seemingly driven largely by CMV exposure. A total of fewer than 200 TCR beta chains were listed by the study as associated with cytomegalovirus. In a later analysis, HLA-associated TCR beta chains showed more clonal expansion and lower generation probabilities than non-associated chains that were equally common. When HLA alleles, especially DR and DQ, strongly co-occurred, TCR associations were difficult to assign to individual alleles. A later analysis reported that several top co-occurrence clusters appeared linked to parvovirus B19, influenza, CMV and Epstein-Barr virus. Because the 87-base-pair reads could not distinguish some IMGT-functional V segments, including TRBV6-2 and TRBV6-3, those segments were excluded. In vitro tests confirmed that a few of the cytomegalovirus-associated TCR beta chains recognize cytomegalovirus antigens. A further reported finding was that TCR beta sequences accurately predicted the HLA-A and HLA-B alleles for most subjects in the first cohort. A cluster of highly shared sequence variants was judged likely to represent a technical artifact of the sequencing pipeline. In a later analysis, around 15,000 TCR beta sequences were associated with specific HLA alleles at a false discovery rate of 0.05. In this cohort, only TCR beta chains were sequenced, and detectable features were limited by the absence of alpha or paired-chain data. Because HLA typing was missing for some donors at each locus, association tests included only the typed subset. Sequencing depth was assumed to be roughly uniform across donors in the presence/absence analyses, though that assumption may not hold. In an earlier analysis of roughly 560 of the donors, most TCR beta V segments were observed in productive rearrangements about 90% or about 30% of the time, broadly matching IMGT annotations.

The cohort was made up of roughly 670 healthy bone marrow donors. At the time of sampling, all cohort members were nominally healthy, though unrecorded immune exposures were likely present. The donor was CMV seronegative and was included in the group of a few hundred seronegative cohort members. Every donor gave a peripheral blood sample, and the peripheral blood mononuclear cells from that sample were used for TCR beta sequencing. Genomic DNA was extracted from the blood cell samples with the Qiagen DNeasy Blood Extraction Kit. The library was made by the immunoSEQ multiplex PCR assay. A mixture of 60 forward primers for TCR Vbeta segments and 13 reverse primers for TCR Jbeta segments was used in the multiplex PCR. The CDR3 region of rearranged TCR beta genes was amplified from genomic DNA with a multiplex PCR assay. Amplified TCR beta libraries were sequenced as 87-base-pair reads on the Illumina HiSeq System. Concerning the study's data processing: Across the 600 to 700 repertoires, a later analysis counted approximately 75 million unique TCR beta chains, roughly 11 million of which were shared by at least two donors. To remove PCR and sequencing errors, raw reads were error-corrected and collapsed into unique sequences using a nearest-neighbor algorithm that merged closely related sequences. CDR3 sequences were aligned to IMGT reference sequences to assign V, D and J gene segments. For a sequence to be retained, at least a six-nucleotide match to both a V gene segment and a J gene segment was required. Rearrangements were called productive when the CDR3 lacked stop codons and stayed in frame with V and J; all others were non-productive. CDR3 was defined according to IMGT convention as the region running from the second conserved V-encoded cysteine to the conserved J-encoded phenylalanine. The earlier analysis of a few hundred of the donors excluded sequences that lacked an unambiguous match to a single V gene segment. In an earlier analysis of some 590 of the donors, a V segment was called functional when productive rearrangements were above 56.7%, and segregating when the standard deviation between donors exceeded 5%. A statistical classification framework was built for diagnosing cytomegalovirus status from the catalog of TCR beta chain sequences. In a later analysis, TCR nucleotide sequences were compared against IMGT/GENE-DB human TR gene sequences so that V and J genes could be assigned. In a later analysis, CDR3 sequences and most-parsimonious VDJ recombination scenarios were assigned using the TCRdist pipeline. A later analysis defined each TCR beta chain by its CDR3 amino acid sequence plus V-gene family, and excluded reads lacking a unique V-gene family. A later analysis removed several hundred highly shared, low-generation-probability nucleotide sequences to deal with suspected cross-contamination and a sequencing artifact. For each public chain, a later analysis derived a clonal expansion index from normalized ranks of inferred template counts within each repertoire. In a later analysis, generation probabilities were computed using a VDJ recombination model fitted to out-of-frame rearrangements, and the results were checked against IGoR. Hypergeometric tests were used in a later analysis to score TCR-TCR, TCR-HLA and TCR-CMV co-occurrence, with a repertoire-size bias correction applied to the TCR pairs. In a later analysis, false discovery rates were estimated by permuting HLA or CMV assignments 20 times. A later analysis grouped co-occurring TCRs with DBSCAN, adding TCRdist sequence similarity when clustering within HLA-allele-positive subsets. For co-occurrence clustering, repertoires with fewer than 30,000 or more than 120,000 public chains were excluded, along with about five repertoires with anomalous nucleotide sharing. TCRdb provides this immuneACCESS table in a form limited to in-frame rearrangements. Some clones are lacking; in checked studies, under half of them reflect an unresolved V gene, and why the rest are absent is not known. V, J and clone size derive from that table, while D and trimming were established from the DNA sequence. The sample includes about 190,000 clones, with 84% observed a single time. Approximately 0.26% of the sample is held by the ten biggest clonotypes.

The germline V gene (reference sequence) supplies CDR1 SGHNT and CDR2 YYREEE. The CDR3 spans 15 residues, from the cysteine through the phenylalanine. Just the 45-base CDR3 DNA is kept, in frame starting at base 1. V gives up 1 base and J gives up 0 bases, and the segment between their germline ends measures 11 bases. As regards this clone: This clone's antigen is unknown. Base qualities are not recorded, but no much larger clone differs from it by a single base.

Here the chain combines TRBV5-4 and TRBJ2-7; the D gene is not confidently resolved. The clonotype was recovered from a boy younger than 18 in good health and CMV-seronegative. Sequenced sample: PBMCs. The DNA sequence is TGTGCCAGCAGCTTGTCCGTCTCCAGCTCCTACGAGCAGTACTTC. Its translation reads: CASSLSVSSSYEQYF.